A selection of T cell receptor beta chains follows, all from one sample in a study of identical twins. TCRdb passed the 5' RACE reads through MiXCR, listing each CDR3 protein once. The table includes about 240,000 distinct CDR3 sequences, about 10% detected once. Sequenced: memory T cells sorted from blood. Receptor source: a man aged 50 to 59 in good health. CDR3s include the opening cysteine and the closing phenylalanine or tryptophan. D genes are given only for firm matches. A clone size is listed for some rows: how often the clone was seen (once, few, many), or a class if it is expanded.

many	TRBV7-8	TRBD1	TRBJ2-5	CASSFHRGAETQYF	TGTGCCAGCAGCTTCCACAGGGGAGCCGAGACCCAGTACTTC
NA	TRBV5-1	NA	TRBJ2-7	CASSQTGTLPYEQYF	TGCGCCAGCAGCCAAACCGGGACATTGCCTTACGAGCAGTACTTC
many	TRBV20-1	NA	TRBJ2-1	CSARDLEGSPYNEQFF	TGCAGTGCTAGAGATTTGGAGGGATCCCCCTACAATGAGCAGTTCTTC
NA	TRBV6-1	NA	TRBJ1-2	CASSAAAAVYGYTF	TGTGCCAGCAGTGCCGCGGCGGCCGTCTATGGCTACACCTTC
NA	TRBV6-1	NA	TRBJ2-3	CASSRLMGSDTQYF	TGTGCCAGCAGCCGGCTGATGGGATCAGATACGCAGTATTTT
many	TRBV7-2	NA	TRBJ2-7	CASSWDTNYEQYF	TGTGCCAGCAGCTGGGACACCAACTACGAGCAGTACTTC
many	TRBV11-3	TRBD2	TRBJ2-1	CASSSYPQREAPVNPYNEQFF	TGTGCCAGCAGCTCGTACCCCCAGCGGGAGGCTCCGGTTAACCCATACAATGAGCAGTTCTTC
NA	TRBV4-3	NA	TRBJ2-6	CASSQEAGVGANVLTF	TGCGCCAGCAGCCAAGAAGCCGGGGTGGGGGCCAACGTCCTGACTTTC
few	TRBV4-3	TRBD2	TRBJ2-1	CASSLSTSGYEQFF	TGCGCCAGCAGCCTTTCGACTAGCGGATATGAGCAGTTCTTC
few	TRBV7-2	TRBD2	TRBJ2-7	CASSSGSGVGGYEQYF	TGTGCCAGCAGCTCCGGTAGCGGGGTTGGGGGGTACGAGCAGTACTTC
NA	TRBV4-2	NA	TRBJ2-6	CASSQEGGRGANVLTF	TGTGCCAGCAGCCAAGAGGGGGGAAGAGGGGCCAACGTCCTGACTTTC
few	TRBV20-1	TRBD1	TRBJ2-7	CSAWTGYEQYF	TGCAGTGCTTGGACAGGATACGAGCAGTACTTC
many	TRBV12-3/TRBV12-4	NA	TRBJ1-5	CASSPAQGSNQPQHF	TGTGCCAGCAGCCCGGCGCAAGGGAGCAATCAGCCCCAGCATTTT
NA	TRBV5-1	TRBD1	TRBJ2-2	CATRDSTNTGELFF	TGCGCCACCCGGGACAGCACGAACACCGGGGAGCTGTTTTTT
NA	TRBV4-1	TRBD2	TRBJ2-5	CASSQGLAGGSETQYF	TGCGCCAGCAGCCAAGGACTAGCGGGGGGGTCGGAGACCCAGTACTTC
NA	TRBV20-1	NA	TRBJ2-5	CSAGLTRQETQYF	TGCAGTGCTGGCCTGACTAGGCAAGAGACCCAGTACTTC
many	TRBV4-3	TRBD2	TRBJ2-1	CASSQRYNAGGRVEQFF	TGCGCCAGCAGCCAACGGTATAATGCGGGAGGGCGCGTTGAGCAGTTCTTC
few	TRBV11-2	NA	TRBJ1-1	CASSLVVLDEAFF	TGTGCCAGCAGCTTAGTCGTCCTAGATGAAGCTTTCTTT
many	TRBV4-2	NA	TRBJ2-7	CASSQETGEPSYEQYF	TGTGCCAGCAGCCAAGAGACGGGGGAACCCTCCTACGAGCAGTACTTC
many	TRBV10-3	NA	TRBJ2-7	CAIFNPGHSYEQYF	TGTGCCATCTTCAATCCAGGCCACTCCTACGAGCAGTACTTC
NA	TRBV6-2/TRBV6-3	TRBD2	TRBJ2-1	CASTLRGGLNEQFF	TGTGCCAGCACCCTGCGGGGGGGTCTGAATGAGCAGTTCTTC
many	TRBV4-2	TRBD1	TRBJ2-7	CASSQVPGQGASEQYF	TGTGCCAGCAGCCAAGTCCCGGGACAGGGGGCTAGCGAGCAGTACTTC
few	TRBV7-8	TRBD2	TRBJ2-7	CASSPGTTPFPPFF	TGTGCCAGCAGCCCGGGGACTACGCCTTTTCCCCCTTTTTTC
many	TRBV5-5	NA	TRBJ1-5	CASSLRVGGQPQHF	TGTGCCAGCAGCTTGCGGGTGGGCGGACAGCCCCAGCATTTT
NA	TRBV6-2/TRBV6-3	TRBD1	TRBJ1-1	CASSSTGGKGTEAFF	TGTGCCAGCAGTTCAACAGGGGGTAAGGGCACTGAAGCTTTCTTT
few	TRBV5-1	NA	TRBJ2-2	CASREGTVNTGELFF	TGCGCCAGCAGAGAAGGGACGGTGAACACCGGGGAGCTGTTTTTT
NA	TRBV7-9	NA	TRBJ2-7	CASSPLTVYEQYF	TGTGCCAGCAGCCCCCTGACGGTCTACGAGCAGTACTTC
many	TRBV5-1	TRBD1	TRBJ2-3	CASSLGQGFSEDTQYF	TGCGCCAGCAGCCTGGGACAGGGTTTCTCCGAAGATACGCAGTATTTT
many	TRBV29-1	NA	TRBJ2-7	CSVAVGQAESEQYF	TGCAGCGTGGCGGTTGGCCAGGCGGAATCCGAGCAGTACTTC
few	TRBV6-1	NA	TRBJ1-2	CASSRSGYYGYTF	TGTGCCAGCAGTCGTTCTGGGTACTATGGCTACACCTTC
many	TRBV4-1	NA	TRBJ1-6	CASSQNIGLSPLHF	TGCGCCAGCAGCCAAAATATCGGGCTGTCACCCCTCCACTTT